This T cell receptor (beta chain) is from a study of T-cell memory formation after mild COVID-19. Background on the study: TCR clustering was largely donor specific.

This clonotype was recorded at least ten times. The junction does not match germline at one end; this may be a read error. Germline V gives CDR1 SGHRS, CDR2 YFSETQ. The CDR3 has 15 residues. 5'RACE with constant-segment primers built TCRalpha and TCRbeta cDNA libraries with UMIs. TCRdb passed the 5' RACE reads through MiXCR, listing each CDR3 protein once. The data show some 210,000 distinct CDR3 sequences, with around 26% seen just once and around 10% held by the top ten. Sequenced material: PBMCs or a T cell subset sorted from them (not recorded which). The chain employs TRBV5-1 and TRBJ2-1; weak D call: TRBD2 (7 bases). The receptor comes from an adult woman who had mild COVID-19 (a few samples of this study predate the infection). Cell type and time point are not known. The CDR3 spells CASSLGGGPYNEQFF. Written as DNA, the CDR3 is TGTGCCAGCAGTTTAGGGGGGGGGCCCTACAATGAGCAGTTCTTC.